This TCR beta chain derives from a study of blood T cells in healthy people across ages. Study observations and caveats: Any changes in expanded clonotypes were possibly confounded, as donor CMV status remained unknown.

The second PCR ran about 6 to 12 cycles with a sample-barcoded 5' primer and J-beta primers. TCRdb reprocessed the 5' RACE reads via MiXCR and lists one record per CDR3 protein. The sample has about 940,000 distinct CDR3 sequences; about 48% are singletons. CDR1 KGHSH and CDR2 LQKENI come from the germline V gene. The CDR3 covers 11 residues. V lost 7 bases and J lost 2, with 6 bases in between. This clonotype was found a few times. Antigen unknown. The study drew donors from healthy Caucasian individuals in Russia aged roughly 6 to 95. V is TRBV18 and J is TRBJ2-7; D is uncertain. The sequence derives from a man under 40 in good health. The material sequenced was blood. The CDR3 DNA reads TGTGCCAGCTTCGCAGCCTACGAGCAGTACTTC. Translated: CASFAAYEQYF.